This T cell receptor beta chain appears in the sequencing data of a study of PD-1 blockade in classical Hodgkin lymphoma. For this clone: No antigen is known for it.

V lost 1 base and J 4 bases, leaving 19 bases between the germline ends. From germline, CDR1 is SGHVS and CDR2 FQNEAQ. The CDR3 has 17 residues. Study-level results: What drove the repertoire differences, possibly disease activity or prior therapy, has not been defined. Newly diagnosed patients were reported to start with lower TCR diversity than healthy donors.

Produced via immunoSEQ multiplex PCR; TCRdb's table is partial and in-frame only. The sample yields 25,000 to 30,000 clones, roughly 90% seen once. Noted time point: newly diagnosed, previously untreated cHL patient sample. The CD4+ T cells used were purified from thawed PBMCs through magnetic negative selection. Newly diagnosed classical Hodgkin lymphoma PBMCs, still untreated, provided the comparison samples. The rearrangement uses TRBV7-8 and TRBJ1-2, with D possibly being TRBD1 (6 bases). This clonotype was obtained from a human donor with classical Hodgkin lymphoma. Sequenced sample: CD4+ T cells from blood. This chain's CDR3 is CASSLVGGGTKSYGYTF. The CDR3 coding sequence is TGTGCCAGCAGCTTAGTAGGAGGCGGGACAAAGAGCTATGGCTACACCTTC.